This T cell receptor beta chain was observed in a study of T-cell memory formation after mild COVID-19. At the level of the study: Largely, TCR clusters stayed within a single donor. General study findings and limits: Within pre-infection memory, some responding clones were found, suggesting cross-reactive memory joined. CD8+ contracting clones occupied EMRA, while CD4+ ones occupied mainly CM and EM.

This clonotype has only a few counts. No antigen is known for it. Germline V CDR1 and CDR2: SGHTS, YDEGEE. V trimming: 0 bases; J trimming: 6 bases; junction bases outside the gene matches: 12. This CDR3 spans 16 amino acids. cDNA libraries for TCR alpha and TCR beta, carrying sample barcodes and UMIs, came from 5'RACE with constant-segment primers. TCRdb re-derived calls from the 5' RACE reads in MiXCR, one entry per CDR3 protein. The sample lists about 470,000 distinct CDR3 sequences, 20% to 30% seen once, with under 15% in the top ten. This clonotype was sampled from an adult woman who had mild COVID-19 (a few samples of this study predate the infection). Cell type and time point are not known. The chain carries TRBV5-8 and TRBJ2-7, with TRBD1 identical over 7 bases. The specimen was PBMCs or a T cell subset sorted from them (not recorded which). Here the CDR3 DNA reads TGTGCCAGCAGCTTGGTACAGGGGTTCGGGTGGGGCGAGCAGTACTTC. Its protein is CASSLVQGFGWGEQYF.